These 15 T cell receptor beta chains originate from one sample sequenced in a study of cytomegalovirus exposure and HLA in healthy donors. Researchers ran the PCR with 60 Vbeta and 13 Jbeta primers. Clones were read by immunoSEQ multiplex PCR, and TCRdb kept only the in-frame ones, dropping some. The top ten clones hold 4.3% of a sample with over 120,000 clones, less than 85% of them seen once. Sample: PBMCs. These receptors all come from a man aged 18 to 29 in good health and CMV-seropositive.

The CDR3 loop reads CASSPGQGVWTGELFF. Here the CDR3 DNA reads TGTGCCAGCAGCCCCGGACAGGGGGTATGGACCGGGGAGCTGTTTTTT. The chain combines TRBV13 with TRBJ2-2; 10 bases align to TRBD1. The CDR3 sequence is 16 residues long. Trimming at V came to 5 bases and at J to 5 bases, leaving 8 bases not matched to a gene. Germline V gene data show CDR1 as PRHDT and CDR2 as FYEKMQ (reference sequence).

This clone has just one count. The chain is built from TRBV5-1 and TRBJ2-7; 12 positions match TRBD1. This CDR3 spans 16 amino acids. Germline CDR1 reads SGHRS; CDR2 reads YFSETQ. J gave up 5 bases and V 4 bases, and 10 bases lay outside the gene matches. CDR3 nucleotide sequence: TGCGCCAGCAGCCATACCGGGACAGGGGGCTTCAACGAGCAGTACTTC. Amino acid sequence: CASSHTGTGGFNEQYF.

The chain combines TRBV27 with TRBJ2-7, with D possibly TRBD1 on 5 matching bases. V was pared by 0 bases and J by 3 bases, with 9 bases between. The CDR3 extends over 14 amino acids. Germline V gene sequence: CDR1 MNHEY, CDR2 SMNVEV (reference sequence). The CDR3 reads CASSLSRQGYEQYF. The CDR3 bases are TGTGCCAGCAGTTTATCCCGGCAGGGCTACGAGCAGTACTTC.

A few counts support this clone. The chain employs TRBV2 and TRBJ2-1; TRBD2 aligns across 9 bases. Germline assignment: CDR1 SNHLY and CDR2 FYNNEI. The CDR3 extends over 14 amino acids. V gave up 10 bases and J gave up 2 bases; unmatched junction bases: 6. The CDR3 nucleotides read TGTGCCACCGGGCGGGAGGGGGCCTACAATGAGCAGTTCTTC. Its translation: CATGREGAYNEQFF.

The chain recombines TRBV14 with TRBJ2-7, with 13 bases that match TRBD2. Germline V CDR1 and CDR2: SGHDN, FVKESK. The CDR3 extends over 15 amino acids. With 8 bases clipped from V and 3 bases from J, the junction kept 7 bases outside the gene matches. The CDR3 DNA follows: TGTGCCAGCTCGGGACTAGCGGGAAATCTCTACGAGCAGTACTTC. Protein sequence: CASSGLAGNLYEQYF.

The chain carries TRBV28 and TRBJ2-2, with D possibly TRBD2 on 6 matching bases. The germline V gene encodes CDR1 MDHEN and CDR2 SYDVKM. CDR3 size: 11 residues. The V and J ends lost 8 bases and 7 bases respectively, with 8 bases between them. The CDR3: CASGGVGELFF. The CDR3 nucleotides read TGTGCCAGCGGAGGGGTCGGGGAGCTGTTTTTT.

The genes are TRBV18 and TRBJ2-3; D call uncertain. The V gene's germline CDR1 is KGHSH and CDR2 LQKENI. Deletions cut 2 bases from V and 4 bases from J, with 7 bases between. The CDR3 contains 13 residues. The CDR3 region is CASSPMSADTQYF. CDR3 DNA sequence: TGTGCCAGCTCACCAATGTCTGCAGATACGCAGTATTTT.

The V call is TRBV5-6, the J call TRBJ2-3; possibly TRBD2 for D (5 bases). Germline CDR1 reads SGHDT; CDR2 reads YYEEEE. The CDR3 extends over 15 amino acids. Trimming took off 4 bases at V and 0 bases at J, with 12 bases between the two ends. The CDR3 DNA sequence: TGTGCCAGCAGCCCCCCGGGGTCTAGCACAGATACGCAGTATTTT. Translated: CASSPPGSSTDTQYF.

The V call is TRBV29-1, the J call TRBJ2-3, with 9 bases fitting TRBD1. Germline assignment: CDR1 SQVTM and CDR2 ANQGSEA. The V and J ends lost 5 bases and 5 bases, in that order; junction bases with no gene match: 8. This CDR3 is 14 amino acids long. CDR3 sequence: CSVWGGDREDTQYF. The CDR3 DNA is TGCAGCGTTTGGGGGGGGGACAGGGAAGATACGCAGTATTTT.

In its sample, this clone was seen once. CDR3 residues: CASSLVPDSSYEQYF. The CDR3 DNA reads as TGTGCCAGCAGCCTGGTCCCGGACAGCTCCTACGAGCAGTACTTC. The chain recombines TRBV7-2 with TRBJ2-7, with TRBD1 as a possible D gene (6 bases). The CDR3 has 15 amino acids. The germline V and J ends were trimmed by 5 bases and 0 bases, with 14 bases remaining between them. Germline assignment: CDR1 SGHTA and CDR2 FQGNSA.

The rearrangement uses TRBV6-1 and TRBJ1-4; the D gene is possibly TRBD1 (6 bases). Germline V gene data show CDR1 as MNHNS and CDR2 as SASEGT. There are 14 residues in the CDR3. V was pared by 11 bases and J by 8 bases, with 21 bases between. In DNA, the CDR3 is TGTGCCTCGTCCACCCAGGGGATCGGAGAAAAACTGTTTTTT. It encodes CASSTQGIGEKLFF.

This clone was seen more than once but under ten times. This sequence joins TRBV21-1 and TRBJ2-2; the table's D call, TRBD1, has no DNA check behind it. TRBV21-1 is described as a pseudogene. The CDR3 runs to 17 residues. The CDR3 nucleotides are TGTGCCAGCAGCAAAGTCCTGACAGGGCTCAGGACCGGGGAGCTGTTTTTT. Translated: CASSKVLTGLRTGELFF.

The rearrangement links TRBV10-3 to TRBJ2-7; D possibly corresponds to TRBD1 (5 bases). The CDR3 loop spans 15 amino acids. Germline-derived CDR1 and CDR2 are ENHRY and SYGVKD. V lost 4 bases and J 0 bases, leaving 13 bases between the germline ends. The CDR3 protein is CAISADRVVSYEQYF. The CDR3 DNA sequence: TGTGCCATCAGTGCAGACAGAGTAGTCTCCTACGAGCAGTACTTC.

This chain links TRBV6-6 with TRBJ1-1, with D possibly TRBD1 on 6 matching bases. V lost 7 bases to trimming and J lost 7 bases, with 13 bases between them. Germline lookup yields CDR1 MNHNY and CDR2 SVGAGI (reference sequence). This CDR3 is 12 amino acids long. The CDR3 protein is CASIQGQREAFF. The CDR3 region has the DNA TGTGCCAGCATCCAGGGGCAGCGTGAAGCTTTCTTT.

The rearrangement joins TRBV6-5 to TRBJ2-1, with 8 bases matching TRBD1. CDR3 size: 12 residues. The V gene end was trimmed by 5 bases and the J gene end by 10 bases; junction bases not matched to a gene: 4. Germline V gene data show CDR1 as MNHEY and CDR2 as SVGAGI. The CDR3 nucleotides read TGTGCCAGCAGTCAGACAGGGGAAGAGCAGTTCTTC. Translated, it gives CASSQTGEEQFF.